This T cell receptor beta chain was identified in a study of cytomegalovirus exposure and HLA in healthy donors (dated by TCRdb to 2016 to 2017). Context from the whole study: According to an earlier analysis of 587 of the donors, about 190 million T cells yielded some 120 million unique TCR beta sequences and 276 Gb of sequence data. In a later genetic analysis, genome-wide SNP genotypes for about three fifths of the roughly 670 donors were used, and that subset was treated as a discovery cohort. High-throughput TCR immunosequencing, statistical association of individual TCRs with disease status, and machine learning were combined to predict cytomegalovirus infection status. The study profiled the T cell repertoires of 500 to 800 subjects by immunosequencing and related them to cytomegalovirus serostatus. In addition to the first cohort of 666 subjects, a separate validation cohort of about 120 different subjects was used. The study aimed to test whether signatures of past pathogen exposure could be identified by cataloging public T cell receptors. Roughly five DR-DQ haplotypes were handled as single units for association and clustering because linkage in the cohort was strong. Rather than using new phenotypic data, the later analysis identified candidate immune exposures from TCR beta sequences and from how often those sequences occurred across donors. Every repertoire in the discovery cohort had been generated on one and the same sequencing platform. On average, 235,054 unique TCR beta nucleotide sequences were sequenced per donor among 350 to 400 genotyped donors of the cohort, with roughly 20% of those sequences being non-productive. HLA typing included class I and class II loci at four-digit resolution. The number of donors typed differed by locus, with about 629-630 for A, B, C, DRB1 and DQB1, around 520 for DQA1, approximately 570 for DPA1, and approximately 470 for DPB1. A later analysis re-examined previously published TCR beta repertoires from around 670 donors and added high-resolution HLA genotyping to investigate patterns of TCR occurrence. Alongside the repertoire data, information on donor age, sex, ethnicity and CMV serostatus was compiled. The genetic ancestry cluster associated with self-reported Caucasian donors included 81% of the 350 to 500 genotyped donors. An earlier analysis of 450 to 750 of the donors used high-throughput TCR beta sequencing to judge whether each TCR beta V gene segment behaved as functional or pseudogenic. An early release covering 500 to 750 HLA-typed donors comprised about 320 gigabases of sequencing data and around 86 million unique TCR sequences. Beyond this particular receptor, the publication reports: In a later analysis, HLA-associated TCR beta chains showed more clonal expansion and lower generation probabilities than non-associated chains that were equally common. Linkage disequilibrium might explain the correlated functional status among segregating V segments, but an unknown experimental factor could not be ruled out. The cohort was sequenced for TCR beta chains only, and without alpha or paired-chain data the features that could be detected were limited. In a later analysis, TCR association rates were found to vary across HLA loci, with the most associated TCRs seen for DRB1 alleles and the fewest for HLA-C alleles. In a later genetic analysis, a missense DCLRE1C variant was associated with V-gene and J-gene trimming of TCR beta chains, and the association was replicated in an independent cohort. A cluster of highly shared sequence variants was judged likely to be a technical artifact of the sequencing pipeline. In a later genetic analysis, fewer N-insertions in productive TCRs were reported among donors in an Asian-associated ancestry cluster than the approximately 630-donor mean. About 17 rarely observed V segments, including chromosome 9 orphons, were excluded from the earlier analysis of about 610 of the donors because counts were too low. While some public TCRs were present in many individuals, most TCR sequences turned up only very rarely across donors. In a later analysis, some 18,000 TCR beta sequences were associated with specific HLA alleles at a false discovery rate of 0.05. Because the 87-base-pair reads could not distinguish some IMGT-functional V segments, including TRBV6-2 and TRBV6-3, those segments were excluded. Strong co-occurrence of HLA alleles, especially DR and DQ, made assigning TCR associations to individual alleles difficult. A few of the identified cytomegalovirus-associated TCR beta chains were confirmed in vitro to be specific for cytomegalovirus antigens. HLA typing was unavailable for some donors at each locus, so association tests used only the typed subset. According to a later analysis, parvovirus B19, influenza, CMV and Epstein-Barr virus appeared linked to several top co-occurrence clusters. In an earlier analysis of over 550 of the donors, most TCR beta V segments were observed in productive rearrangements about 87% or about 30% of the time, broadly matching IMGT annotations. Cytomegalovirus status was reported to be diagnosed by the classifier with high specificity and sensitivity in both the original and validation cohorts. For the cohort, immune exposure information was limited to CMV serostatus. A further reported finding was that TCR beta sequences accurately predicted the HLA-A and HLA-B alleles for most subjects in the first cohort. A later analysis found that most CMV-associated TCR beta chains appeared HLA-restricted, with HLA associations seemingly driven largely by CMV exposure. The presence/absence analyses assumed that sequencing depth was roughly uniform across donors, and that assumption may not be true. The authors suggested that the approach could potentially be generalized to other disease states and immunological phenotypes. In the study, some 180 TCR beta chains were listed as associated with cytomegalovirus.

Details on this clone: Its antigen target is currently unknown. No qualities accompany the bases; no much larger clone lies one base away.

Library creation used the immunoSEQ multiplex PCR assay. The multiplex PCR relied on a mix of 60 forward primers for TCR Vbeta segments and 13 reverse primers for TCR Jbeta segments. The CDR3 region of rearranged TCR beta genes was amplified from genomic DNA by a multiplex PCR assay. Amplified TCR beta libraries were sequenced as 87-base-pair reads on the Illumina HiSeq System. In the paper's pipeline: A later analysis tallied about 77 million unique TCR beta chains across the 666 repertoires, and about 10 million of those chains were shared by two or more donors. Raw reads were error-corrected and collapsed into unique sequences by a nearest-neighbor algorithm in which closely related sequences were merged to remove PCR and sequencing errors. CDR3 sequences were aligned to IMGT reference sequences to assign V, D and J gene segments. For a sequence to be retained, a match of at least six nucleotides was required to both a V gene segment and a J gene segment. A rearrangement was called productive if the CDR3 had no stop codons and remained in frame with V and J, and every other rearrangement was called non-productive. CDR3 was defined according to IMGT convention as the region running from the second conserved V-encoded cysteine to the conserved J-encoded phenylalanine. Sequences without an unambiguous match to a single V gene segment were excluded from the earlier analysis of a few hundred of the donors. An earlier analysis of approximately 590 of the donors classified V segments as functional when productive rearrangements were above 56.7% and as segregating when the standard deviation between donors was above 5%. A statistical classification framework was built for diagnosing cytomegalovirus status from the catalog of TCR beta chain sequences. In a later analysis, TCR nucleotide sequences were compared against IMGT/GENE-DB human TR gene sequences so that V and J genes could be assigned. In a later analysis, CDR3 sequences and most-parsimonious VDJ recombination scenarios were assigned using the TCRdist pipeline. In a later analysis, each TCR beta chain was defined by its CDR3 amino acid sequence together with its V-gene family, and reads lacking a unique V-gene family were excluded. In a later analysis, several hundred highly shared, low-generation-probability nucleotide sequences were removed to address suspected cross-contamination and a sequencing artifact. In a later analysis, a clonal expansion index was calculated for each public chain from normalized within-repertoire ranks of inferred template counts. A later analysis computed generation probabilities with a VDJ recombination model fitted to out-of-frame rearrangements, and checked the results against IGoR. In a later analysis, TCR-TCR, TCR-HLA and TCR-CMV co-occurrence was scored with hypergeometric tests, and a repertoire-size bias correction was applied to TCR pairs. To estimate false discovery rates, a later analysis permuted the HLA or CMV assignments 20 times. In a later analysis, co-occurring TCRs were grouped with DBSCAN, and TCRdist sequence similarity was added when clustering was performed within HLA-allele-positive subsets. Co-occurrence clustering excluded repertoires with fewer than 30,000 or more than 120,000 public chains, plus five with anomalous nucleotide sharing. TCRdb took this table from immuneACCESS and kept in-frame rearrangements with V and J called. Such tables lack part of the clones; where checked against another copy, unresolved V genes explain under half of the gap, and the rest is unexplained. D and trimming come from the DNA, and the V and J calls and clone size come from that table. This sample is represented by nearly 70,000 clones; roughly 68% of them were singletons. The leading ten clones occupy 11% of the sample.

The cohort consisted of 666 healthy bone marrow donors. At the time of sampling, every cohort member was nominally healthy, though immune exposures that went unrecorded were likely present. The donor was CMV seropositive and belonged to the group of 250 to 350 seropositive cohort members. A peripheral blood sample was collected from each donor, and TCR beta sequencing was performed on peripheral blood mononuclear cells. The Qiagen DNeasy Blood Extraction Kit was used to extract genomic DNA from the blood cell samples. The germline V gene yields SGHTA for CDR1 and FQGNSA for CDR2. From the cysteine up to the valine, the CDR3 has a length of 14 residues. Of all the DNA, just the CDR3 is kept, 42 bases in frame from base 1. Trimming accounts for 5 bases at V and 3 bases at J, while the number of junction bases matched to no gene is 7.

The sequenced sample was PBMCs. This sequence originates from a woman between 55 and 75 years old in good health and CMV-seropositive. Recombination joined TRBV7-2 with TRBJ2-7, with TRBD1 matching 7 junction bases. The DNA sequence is TGTGCCAGCAGCGCCGGGACAGCCAACTACGAGCAGTACGTC. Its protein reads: CASSAGTANYEQYV.